One sample yielded the 32 T cell receptor beta chains listed below, sequenced in a study of monozygotic twins with inflammatory bowel disease (dated 2019 in TCRdb). Libraries came from 5' RACE. TCRdb records Illumina HiSeq 2500 as the sequencer. TCRdb reprocessed the reads and provides one entry for every CDR3 protein sequence; no DNA is given. The table for this sample shows under 150,000 distinct CDR3 sequences. In total, the top ten clones hold about 2.6% of the sample. Specimen: blood. These receptors came from a human donor with ulcerative colitis or Crohn's disease, or a healthy co-twin of an affected twin (not recorded which).

The chain carries TRBV20-1 and TRBJ2-7; the TCRdb call, TRBD1, lacks DNA for checking. The germline V gene encodes CDR1 DFQATT and CDR2 SNEGSKA (reference sequence). This CDR3 region has 15 residues. CDR3 in amino acids: CSARGGGQGKYEQYF.

The chain links TRBV5-1 to TRBJ2-3; TCRdb returns TRBD1, unconfirmable since there is no DNA. The V gene's germline CDR1 is SGHRS and CDR2 YFSETQ. The CDR3 contains 17 residues. CDR3: CASSLWGQGTDTDTQYF.

The chain couples TRBV5-4 to TRBJ1-2; no DNA is available, so the TRBD1 call from TCRdb remains unchecked. Germline CDR1 is SGHNT and CDR2 is YYREEE (reference sequence). The CDR3 runs 14 residues. CDR3 in amino acids: CASRGAGTNYGYTF.

V gene TRBV7-2 combines with J gene TRBJ2-2; the TCRdb call, TRBD1, lacks DNA for checking. This CDR3 has 17 residues. The germline gives CDR1 SGHTA, CDR2 FQGNSA. This CDR3 reads CASSLGVGAPNTGELFF.

The chain couples TRBV6-1 to TRBJ2-7; TCRdb proposes TRBD2, but this gene call is untestable without DNA. Looked up from germline, CDR1 is MNHNS and CDR2 is SASEGT. CDR3 length: 14 amino acids. The CDR3: CASSDLLAVYEQYF.

The chain links TRBV12-3 or TRBV12-4 to TRBJ1-5; lacking DNA, the TRBD1 call made by TCRdb goes unchecked. This CDR3 contains 14 residues. Here the CDR3 reads CASSGTLRNQPQHF.

V gene TRBV5-4 combines with J gene TRBJ2-5; the D gene TCRdb calls, TRBD2, cannot be checked with no DNA. Germline lookup yields CDR1 SGHNT and CDR2 YYREEE (reference sequence). The CDR3 spans 14 residues. CDR3: CASSLGRAQETQYF.

The chain uses TRBV3-1 and TRBJ1-2; absent DNA, TCRdb's TRBD1 call cannot be checked. CDR3 length equals 14 residues. Per the germline V gene, CDR1 is LGHDT and CDR2 is YNNKEL (reference sequence). The CDR3 loop reads CASSQEGDDYGYTF. Based on the CDR3 plus reference TRBV3-1 and TRBJ1-2, the full variable domain is DTAVSQTPKYLVTQMGNDKSIKCEQNLGHDTMYWYKQDSKKFLKIMFSYNNKELIINETVPNRFSPKSPDKAHLNLHINSLELGDSAVYFCASSQEGDDYGYTFGSGTRLTVV.

J is TRBJ1-6 and V is TRBV18; TCRdb lists TRBD1, though no DNA is available to test this call. Per the germline V gene, CDR1 is KGHSH and CDR2 is LQKENI. The CDR3 contains 15 residues. CDR3 protein: CASSPTGGRDSPLHF.

The rearrangement joins TRBV6-5 to TRBJ1-2; TCRdb's D call, TRBD1, is unchecked because there is no DNA. CDR1 and CDR2 (germline): MNHEY, SVGAGI. The CDR3 spans 14 residues. Here the CDR3 reads CASSYSSGDLGYTF.

V is TRBV9 and J is TRBJ2-2; TCRdb designates TRBD2, a call that cannot be tested without DNA. The CDR3 is made up of 16 amino acids. CDR1 and CDR2 (germline): SGDLS, YYNGEE. This CDR3 reads CASSVDRALNTGELFF.

This rearrangement joins TRBV4-2 to TRBJ2-5; TCRdb outputs TRBD1, but without DNA this stays unchecked. The V gene's germline CDR1 is LGHNA and CDR2 YNFKEQ. The CDR3 is 14 residues long. CDR3 sequence: CASSPPVSRATQYF.

The chain couples TRBV6-4 to TRBJ2-3; TCRdb's D call, TRBD1, is unchecked because there is no DNA. Per germline, CDR1 MRHNA and CDR2 SNTAGT. The CDR3 covers 12 residues. CDR3 residues: CASRGTADTQYF.

This sequence joins TRBV5-1 and TRBJ2-7; TCRdb outputs TRBD2, but without DNA this stays unchecked. The CDR3 is 15 amino acids. Germline CDR1 and CDR2: SGHRS and YFSETQ. The chain's CDR3 is CASSLGEGTLYEQYF. Looking up the rest from reference TRBV5-1 and TRBJ2-7 gives the full variable domain: KAGVTQTPRYLIKTRGQQVTLSCSPISGHRSVSWYQQTPGQGLQFLFEYFSETQRNKGNFPGRFSGRQFSNSRSEMNVSTLELGDSALYLCASSLGEGTLYEQYFGPGTRLTVT.

This CDR3 is CASSWDRFNEQFF. This sequence joins TRBV7-2 and TRBJ2-1; TCRdb's assignment of TRBD1 cannot be checked, as there is no DNA. Looked up from germline, CDR1 is SGHTA and CDR2 is FQGNSA. The CDR3 loop spans 13 amino acids.

This CDR3 is CSALAGGQADTQYF. V is TRBV20-1 and J is TRBJ2-3; without DNA, the TCRdb call of TRBD2 cannot be checked. In germline, CDR1 is DFQATT, CDR2 SNEGSKA (reference sequence). This CDR3 is 14 amino acids long.

The V call is TRBV5-5, the J call TRBJ2-7; TCRdb returns TRBD1, unconfirmable since there is no DNA. CDR3 length: 14 amino acids. CDR1 SGHKS and CDR2 YYEKEE come from the germline V gene (reference sequence). This CDR3 is CASSLGDSYHEQYF.

The chain joins TRBV4-3 to TRBJ2-1. The CDR3 loop spans 15 amino acids. The germline CDR1 and CDR2 sequences are LGHNA and YSLEER. The CDR3 loop reads CASSQDWQGNNEQFF.

The chain employs TRBV7-7 and TRBJ1-2; TCRdb proposes TRBD1, but this gene call is untestable without DNA. The germline gives CDR1 SSHAT, CDR2 FNYEAQ (reference sequence). The CDR3 loop spans 16 amino acids. The CDR3 spells CANNPRGQAYNYGYTF.

The chain recombines TRBV7-9 with TRBJ1-1; checking the TCRdb D call of TRBD1 is not possible without DNA. Germline V gene sequence: CDR1 SEHNR, CDR2 FQNEAQ (reference sequence). The CDR3 has 14 amino acids. CDR3 sequence: CASSLGEGAAEAFF.

The rearrangement uses TRBV20-1 and TRBJ1-3. The length of the CDR3 is 15 residues. CDR1 DFQATT and CDR2 SNEGSKA come from the germline V gene (reference sequence). The CDR3 loop is CSGPGPKISGNTIYF.

The chain carries TRBV12-3 or TRBV12-4 and TRBJ2-7. The CDR3 sequence is 14 residues long. The CDR3 here is CASSLRWTSYEQYF.

The CDR3 region is CASSLGGGGALYTQYF. The chain is built from TRBV7-2 and TRBJ2-3; the TRBD2 assignment by TCRdb is unverifiable without DNA. Per germline, CDR1 SGHTA and CDR2 FQGNSA. This CDR3 contains 16 residues. Together with reference TRBV7-2 and TRBJ2-3, the CDR3 gives the full variable domain: GAGVSQSPSNKVTEKGKDVELRCDPISGHTALYWYRQSLGQGLEFLIYFQGNSAPDKSGLPSDRFSAERTGGSVSTLTIQRTQQEDSAVYLCASSLGGGGALYTQYFGPGTRLTVL.

V is TRBV18 and J is TRBJ1-6; TCRdb calls TRBD1, which cannot be checked without DNA. CDR3 length: 15 residues. Germline CDR1 KGHSH, CDR2 LQKENI. The chain's CDR3 is CASSPQETGHSPLHF.

The chain is built from TRBV7-9 and TRBJ2-3; TCRdb's assignment of TRBD2 cannot be checked, as there is no DNA. CDR3 size: 16 residues. Germline lookup yields CDR1 SEHNR and CDR2 FQNEAQ (reference sequence). The CDR3 is CASTQGLAGTSDTQYF.

The CDR3 region is CASSRGGANLSPLHF. The chain employs TRBV5-1 and TRBJ1-6; TCRdb proposes TRBD1, but this gene call is untestable without DNA. The CDR3 is 15 amino acids. CDR1 is SGHRS and CDR2 is YFSETQ in the germline V gene.

This chain joins TRBV5-1 and TRBJ1-6; the D call from TCRdb, TRBD1, cannot be confirmed without DNA. The CDR3 sequence is 15 residues long. CDR1 and CDR2 (germline): SGHRS, YFSETQ. The CDR3 sequence: CASTPDRNYNSPLHF.

CDR3 sequence: CASSSAGTSGGAREQFF. The chain is built from TRBV6-2 or TRBV6-3 and TRBJ2-1; TCRdb's D call, TRBD2, is unchecked because there is no DNA. The CDR3 extends over 17 amino acids. The germline V gene encodes CDR1 MNHEY and CDR2 SVGEGT.

The genes are TRBV10-3 and TRBJ2-7; TCRdb's D call, TRBD1, is unchecked because there is no DNA. The germline V gene encodes CDR1 ENHRY and CDR2 SYGVKD. The CDR3 runs to 13 residues. The CDR3 spells CAISDSTGGEQYF.

The V and J genes are TRBV12-3 or TRBV12-4 and TRBJ2-3; TCRdb outputs TRBD1, but without DNA this stays unchecked. The CDR3 sequence is 16 residues long. CDR3 region: CASSQLTGGLTDTQYF.

The V and J genes are TRBV5-1 and TRBJ1-3. The CDR3 sequence is 15 residues long. CDR1 and CDR2 (germline): SGHRS, YFSETQ. CDR3: CASSLDAARGNTIYF.

J is TRBJ2-3 and V is TRBV11-2; TCRdb's D gene call, TRBD2, goes unchecked for lack of DNA. Germline loops: CDR1 SGHAT, CDR2 FQNNGV. The CDR3 consists of 13 residues. The CDR3 spells CASWKGGGPSQYF.